The rows below give T cell receptor beta chains drawn from one sample of a study of graft-versus-host responses after intestinal transplantation. The data were produced by immunoSEQ multiplex PCR, yet TCRdb's version contains in-frame clones alone and is incomplete. Here the sample spans about 85,000 clones, approximately 90% being singletons. For these receptors, no antigen is known. The material was unstimulated CD8+ T cells sorted from spleen or lymph node cells, obtained before transplant. The origin of the receptors is a human donor who was the organ donor for an intestinal transplant. The CDR3 runs from the conserved cysteine through the conserved F or W. D genes are given only for firm matches. Size is stated for part of the rows, as once, few or many counts, or as a class when the clone is expanded.

size,J,D,V,CDR3,DNA
NA,TRBJ2-1,NA,TRBV29-1,CSVEGVSSYNEQFF,TGCAGCGTTGAAGGCGTGAGCTCCTACAATGAGCAGTTCTTC
NA,TRBJ2-3,NA,TRBV28,CASSLRQVFSTDTQYF,TGTGCCAGCAGTTTACGACAGGTTTTTAGCACAGATACGCAGTATTTT
NA,TRBJ1-1,NA,TRBV19,CASSWAGGNTEAFF,TGTGCCAGTAGTTGGGCAGGAGGGAACACTGAAGCTTTCTTT
NA,TRBJ2-7,NA,TRBV27,CASSFGWGSYEQYF,TGTGCCAGCAGTTTTGGATGGGGTAGCTACGAGCAGTACTTC
NA,TRBJ1-1,NA,TRBV2,CASDGTEAFF,TGTGCCAGCGACGGTACTGAAGCTTTCTTT
NA,TRBJ2-7,TRBD2,TRBV7-3,CASSLSFLREFVEQYF,TGTGCCAGCAGCTTATCTTTCTTGCGGGAGTTTGTCGAGCAGTACTTC
NA,TRBJ2-5,TRBD2,TRBV7-9,CASSSSGGAMETQYF,TGTGCCAGCAGCTCCAGCGGGGGGGCGATGGAGACCCAGTACTTC
NA,TRBJ2-1,NA,TRBV29-1,CSVVGQFF,TGCAGCGTCGTGGGGCAGTTCTTC
NA,TRBJ1-5,TRBD1,TRBV2,CASSERRTGSQPQHF,TGTGCCAGCAGTGAGAGGAGGACAGGGAGTCAGCCCCAGCATTTT
NA,TRBJ1-1,TRBD1,TRBV9,CASSETGDTEAFF,TGTGCCAGCAGCGAAACAGGGGACACTGAAGCTTTCTTT
NA,TRBJ2-6,NA,TRBV19,CASSIDSSGANVLTF,TGTGCCAGTAGTATTGACAGCTCTGGGGCCAACGTCCTGACTTTC
NA,TRBJ2-7,TRBD2,TRBV6-5,CASSWTSGGYEQYF,TGTGCCAGCAGTTGGACTAGCGGGGGCTACGAGCAGTACTTC
NA,TRBJ1-1,TRBD1,TRBV4-1,CASSHGQGGLGAFF,TGCGCCAGCAGCCATGGACAGGGGGGGCTAGGAGCTTTCTTT
NA,TRBJ1-5,NA,TRBV4-2,CASSQEAGMGNQPQHF,TGTGCCAGCAGCCAAGAAGCCGGGATGGGCAATCAGCCCCAGCATTTT
NA,TRBJ1-1,TRBD1,TRBV4-1,CASSLGTGGRDTEAFF,TGCGCCAGCAGCCTCGGGACAGGGGGAAGGGACACTGAAGCTTTCTTT
once,TRBJ1-2,NA,TRBV27,CASSYKGNYGHTF,TGTGCCAGCAGTTATAAGGGGAACTATGGCCACACCTTC
NA,TRBJ1-5,NA,TRBV27,CASGTQGPFSQPQHF,TGTGCCAGCGGTACCCAGGGTCCGTTTAGCCAGCCCCAGCATTTT
NA,TRBJ2-1,NA,TRBV5-6,CASSLTPFLAYNEQFF,TGTGCCAGCAGCTTGACTCCTTTTTTAGCCTACAATGAGCAGTTCTTC
NA,TRBJ1-2,TRBD1,TRBV5-6,CASRFRTGGDDGYTF,TGTGCCAGCAGGTTCCGGACAGGGGGCGACGATGGCTACACCTTC
NA,TRBJ2-1,NA,TRBV12-5,CASGLVGLGWEEQFF,TGTGCTAGTGGTTTGGTGGGTTTGGGGTGGGAGGAGCAGTTCTTC
NA,TRBJ1-5,NA,TRBV6-5,CASSTPGVGNQPQHF,TGTGCCAGCAGTACCCCGGGGGTGGGTAATCAGCCCCAGCATTTT
NA,TRBJ2-3,NA,TRBV5-1,CASSLVFSFPGNTQYF,TGCGCCAGCAGCTTGGTCTTTTCATTCCCCGGAAATACGCAGTATTTT
few,TRBJ1-6,NA,TRBV7-9,CASSLYPWGSDSPLHF,TGTGCCAGCAGCTTATACCCCTGGGGGTCCGATTCACCCCTCCACTTT
NA,TRBJ2-2,NA,TRBV5-6,CASSLCCDGELFF,TGTGCCAGCAGCTTATGTTGTGACGGGGAGCTGTTTTTT
NA,TRBJ2-3,NA,TRBV27,CASRSGQTSTDTQYF,TGTGCCAGCAGGTCGGGCCAAACCAGCACAGATACGCAGTATTTT
once,TRBJ2-1,TRBD2,TRBV4-2,CASSQDAGGYFDEQFF,TGTGCCAGCAGCCAAGATGCGGGAGGGTATTTCGATGAGCAGTTCTTC
few,TRBJ1-4,TRBD1,TRBV10-3,CAISDRGNEKLFF,TGTGCCATCAGCGACAGGGGGAATGAAAAACTGTTTTTT
few,TRBJ2-1,NA,TRBV12-5,CASNTGWQVEQFF,TGTGCTAGTAATACGGGGTGGCAGGTTGAGCAGTTCTTC
NA,TRBJ2-7,NA,TRBV5-1,CASSLGQDYSYEQYF,TGCGCCAGCAGCTTGGGACAGGACTACTCCTACGAGCAGTACTTC
NA,TRBJ2-7,NA,TRBV13,CASSSAGEQYF,TGTGCCAGCAGTTCCGCGGGCGAGCAGTACTTC
NA,TRBJ2-7,TRBD1,TRBV9,CASSAYTGAPYEQYF,TGTGCCAGCAGCGCTTATACAGGGGCCCCCTACGAGCAGTACTTC
NA,TRBJ2-3,NA,TRBV7-2,CASSLKVLVNYMDTQYF,TGTGCCAGCAGCTTGAAGGTTCTAGTAAATTATATGGATACGCAGTATTTT
NA,TRBJ2-2,NA,TRBV7-9,CASSFDTGELFF,TGTGCCAGCAGCTTTGACACCGGGGAGCTGTTTTTT
NA,TRBJ2-5,TRBD1,TRBV7-3,CASSEGQGGGETQYF,TGTGCCAGCAGCGAGGGACAGGGGGGGGGAGAGACCCAGTACTTC
NA,TRBJ1-1,NA,TRBV7-9,CASAGGGEGTEAFF,TGTGCCAGCGCGGGTGGGGGCGAAGGCACTGAAGCTTTCTTT
once,TRBJ1-1,TRBD1,TRBV5-5,CASRVGGGAGTEAFF,TGTGCCAGCAGAGTGGGAGGGGGCGCCGGGACTGAAGCTTTCTTT
NA,TRBJ1-1,NA,TRBV19,CASSISSPEAFF,TGTGCCAGTAGTATATCGAGCCCTGAAGCTTTCTTT
NA,TRBJ2-3,NA,TRBV27,CASSMGHTQYF,TGTGCCAGCAGTATGGGTCATACGCAGTATTTT
NA,TRBJ1-5,NA,TRBV4-3,CASSQDEGRYQPQHF,TGCGCCAGCAGCCAAGATGAGGGACGTTATCAGCCCCAGCATTTT
NA,TRBJ2-2,NA,TRBV5-6,CASSLEIRGTHNGELFF,TGTGCCAGCAGCTTGGAAATCCGGGGGACCCACAACGGGGAGCTGTTTTTT
NA,TRBJ2-7,TRBD2,TRBV29-1,CSVEEVGAGESYEQYF,TGCAGCGTTGAAGAGGTTGGGGCGGGAGAGTCCTACGAGCAGTACTTC
once,TRBJ1-1,TRBD1,TRBV6-4,CASSDPPPDRANTEAFF,TGTGCCAGCAGTGACCCACCACCGGACAGGGCGAACACTGAAGCTTTCTTT
NA,TRBJ2-7,TRBD1,TRBV5-1,CASSLADRDPYEQYF,TGCGCCAGCAGCTTGGCGGACAGGGACCCCTACGAGCAGTACTTC
NA,TRBJ2-7,NA,TRBV22-1,CPGRGEQYF,TGTCCTGGGAGGGGAGAGCAGTACTTC
NA,TRBJ1-4,TRBD1,TRBV7-9,CASSILLGGLAENEKLFF,TGTGCCAGCAGCATACTCCTAGGGGGCTTAGCGGAGAATGAAAAACTGTTTTTT
NA,TRBJ2-7,TRBD2,TRBV29-1,CSVRRLATASSYEQYF,TGCAGCGTTCGTAGACTAGCGACTGCGAGCTCCTACGAGCAGTACTTC
NA,TRBJ1-2,NA,TRBV13,CASSLEVFGNYGYTF,TGTGCCAGCAGCTTAGAGGTTTTCGGAAACTATGGCTACACCTTC
NA,TRBJ2-7,TRBD1,TRBV5-6,CASSNPDRNYEQYF,TGTGCCAGCAGTAACCCGGACAGGAATTACGAGCAGTACTTC
NA,TRBJ2-6,NA,TRBV19,CASSIYDSGANVLTF,TGTGCCAGTAGTATATACGATTCTGGGGCCAACGTCCTGACTTTC
NA,TRBJ2-3,NA,TRBV6-5,CASSYGGSGTDTQYF,TGTGCCAGCAGTTACGGAGGGAGTGGCACAGATACGCAGTATTTT
NA,TRBJ2-7,NA,TRBV5-1,CASRERQGGSYEQYF,TGCGCCAGCAGAGAGAGACAGGGAGGCTCCTACGAGCAGTACTTC
few,TRBJ2-5,TRBD1,TRBV9,CASSAGGGWETQYF,TGTGCCAGCAGCGCAGGGGGCGGGTGGGAGACCCAGTACTTC
NA,TRBJ1-1,NA,TRBV7-2,CALRRLNTEAFF,TGTGCCCTGAGGAGGTTGAACACTGAAGCTTTCTTT
NA,TRBJ1-2,TRBD1,TRBV5-4,CASRGEGQPHYGYTF,TGTGCCAGCAGAGGAGAGGGACAGCCCCACTATGGCTACACCTTC
NA,TRBJ1-1,NA,TRBV5-6,CASSQTVMNTEAFF,TGTGCCAGCAGCCAAACAGTCATGAACACTGAAGCTTTCTTT
NA,TRBJ2-3,NA,TRBV30,CAWCGPSTDTQYF,TGTGCCTGGTGCGGTCCTAGCACAGATACGCAGTATTTT
few,TRBJ1-2,TRBD1,TRBV6-5,CASSFRPGQGAYGYTF,TGTGCCAGCAGTTTCCGACCGGGACAGGGGGCTTATGGCTACACCTTC
NA,TRBJ1-5,NA,TRBV6-5,CASSDPRAHQPQHF,TGTGCCAGCAGTGACCCCAGGGCCCATCAGCCCCAGCATTTT